This entry is about one TCR beta chain. Its antigen is not known. PCR was performed using 60 Vbeta and 13 Jbeta primers. Assay: immunoSEQ multiplex PCR; the TCRdb copy retains only in-frame clones and omits some. The sample table includes some 51,000 clones. The data belong to a study of cytomegalovirus exposure and HLA in healthy donors. Study information: One earlier analysis, a look at 180 million or so T cells, found 100 million to 130 million unique TCR beta sequences. Study-level findings and limits: Cytomegalovirus association was assigned to approximately 160 TCR beta chains. Across all donors, roughly uniform sequencing depth was an assumption of the presence/absence analyses.

The CDR3 is made up of 17 amino acids. Unmatched junction bases numbered 8, after V lost 5 bases and J lost 7 bases. Per germline, CDR1 MDHEN and CDR2 SYDVKM. Sequencing input: PBMCs. The rearrangement links TRBV28 to TRBJ2-2; 15 bases are a match to TRBD2. The TCR was taken from a man aged 35-49 years in good health and CMV-seropositive. CDR3 sequence reads: CASSTGLAGGPHGELFF. As DNA, the CDR3 is TGTGCCAGCAGTACGGGACTAGCGGGGGGTCCTCACGGGGAGCTGTTTTTT.